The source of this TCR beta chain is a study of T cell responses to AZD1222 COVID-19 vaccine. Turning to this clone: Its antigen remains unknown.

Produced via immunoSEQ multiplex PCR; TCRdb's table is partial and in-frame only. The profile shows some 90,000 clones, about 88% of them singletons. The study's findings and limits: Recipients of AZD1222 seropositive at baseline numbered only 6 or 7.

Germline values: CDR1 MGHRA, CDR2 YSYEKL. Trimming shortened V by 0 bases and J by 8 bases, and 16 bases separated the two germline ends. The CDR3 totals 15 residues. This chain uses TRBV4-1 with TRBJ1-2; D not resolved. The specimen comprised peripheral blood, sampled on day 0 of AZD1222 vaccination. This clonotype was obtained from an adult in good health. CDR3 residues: CASSQDPQVSWGYTF. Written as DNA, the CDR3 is TGCGCCAGCAGCCAAGATCCCCAGGTCTCATGGGGCTACACCTTC.